The rows below give T cell receptor beta chains drawn from one sample of a study of PD-L1 blockade in urothelial cancer. TCRdb keeps only in-frame clones here, not all; method: immunoSEQ multiplex PCR. The sample carries 35,000 to 40,000 clones, around four fifths recorded once. The input for sequencing was PBMCs, taken around atezolizumab (anti-PD-L1) treatment. Receptors originate from a man in his 60s with urothelial cancer. CDR3s include the opening cysteine and the closing phenylalanine or tryptophan. D genes are given only for firm matches. Clone sizes are given selectively: once, few, many, or a class where the clone is expanded.

D	size	V	J	CDR3	DNA
TRBD1	.	TRBV6-1	TRBJ1-4	CASRVTGQSNEKLFF	TGTGCCAGCAGGGTTACGGGACAGTCGAATGAAAAACTGTTTTTT
.	.	TRBV9	TRBJ2-2	CASSVGSGELFF	TGTGCCAGCAGCGTCGGGTCGGGGGAGCTGTTTTTT
.	.	TRBV28	TRBJ1-2	CASSFRANYGYTF	TGTGCCAGCAGTTTCCGAGCTAACTATGGCTACACCTTC
TRBD1	.	TRBV18	TRBJ2-3	CASSLDRGITDTQYF	TGTGCCAGCTCGCTCGACAGGGGAATCACAGATACGCAGTATTTT
TRBD1	once	TRBV4-1	TRBJ1-2	CASSHRDRGEGPAF	TGCGCCAGCAGCCATCGGGACAGGGGTGAAGGTCCCGCCTTC
TRBD2	.	TRBV11-2	TRBJ2-3	CASRELAGGTDTQYF	TGTGCCAGCAGGGAACTAGCGGGGGGGACAGATACGCAGTATTTT
.	.	TRBV5-1	TRBJ1-1	CASSLDGEGEAFF	TGCGCCAGCAGCTTGGACGGAGAAGGTGAAGCTTTCTTT
.	once	TRBV9	TRBJ2-1	CASSPSQPVTGNNEQFF	TGTGCCAGCAGCCCTTCTCAGCCGGTGACAGGCAACAATGAGCAGTTCTTC
.	.	TRBV11-2	TRBJ2-3	CASGGAIPSTDTQYF	TGTGCCAGCGGGGGGGCTATTCCTAGCACAGATACGCAGTATTTT
.	.	TRBV4-2	TRBJ1-1	CASSQEGRGIGTEAFF	TGTGCCAGCAGCCAAGAGGGTAGGGGTATAGGCACTGAAGCTTTCTTT
.	.	TRBV15	TRBJ1-5	CATSRGGRKVRNYSNQPQHF	TGTGCCACCAGCAGAGGAGGGCGGAAAGTCCGCAATTATAGCAATCAGCCCCAGCATTTT
TRBD2	.	TRBV30	TRBJ2-1	CAYLAGGFGYEQFF	TGTGCCTACCTAGCGGGGGGTTTCGGTTATGAGCAGTTCTTC
.	.	TRBV5-4	TRBJ1-4	CASSSGSAANEKLFF	TGTGCCAGCAGCTCCGGGAGCGCAGCTAATGAAAAACTGTTTTTT
.	once	TRBV2	TRBJ1-1	CASTGSKYRALNTEAFF	TGTGCCAGCACGGGGTCTAAGTATAGGGCCCTGAACACTGAAGCTTTCTTT
.	.	TRBV5-1	TRBJ2-2	CASRITWRSDTGELFF	TGCGCCAGCAGAATAACCTGGAGGTCGGACACCGGGGAGCTGTTTTTT
.	.	TRBV5-1	TRBJ1-5	CASSKENGQPQHF	TGCGCCAGCAGCAAAGAAAACGGGCAGCCCCAGCATTTT
.	.	TRBV28	TRBJ1-6	CASSFPQPLHF	TGTGCCAGCAGTTTTCCCCAGCCCCTCCACTTT
TRBD1	.	TRBV5-5	TRBJ1-1	CASSSGQVNTEAFF	TGTGCCAGCAGCTCCGGACAGGTGAACACTGAAGCTTTCTTT
.	.	TRBV30	TRBJ1-5	CAWSLAGDQPQHF	TGTGCCTGGAGTTTAGCGGGGGACCAGCCCCAGCATTTT
TRBD1	.	TRBV28	TRBJ2-7	CASCLQGADEQYF	TGTGCCAGCTGCCTACAGGGGGCCGACGAGCAGTACTTC
.	.	TRBV28	TRBJ2-5	CASSFLAAGQETQYF	TGTGCCAGCAGTTTCTTAGCTGCAGGGCAAGAGACCCAGTACTTC
.	.	TRBV27	TRBJ2-2	CASSAQGKMVTGELFF	TGTGCCAGCAGTGCCCAGGGGAAGATGGTGACCGGGGAGCTGTTTTTT
.	few	TRBV2	TRBJ2-5	CASSAPGEEIGTQYF	TGTGCCAGCAGTGCCCCGGGAGAGGAAATAGGGACCCAGTACTTC
.	.	TRBV5-1	TRBJ2-1	CASSLGGTLGNEQFF	TGCGCCAGCAGCTTGGGGGGCACCTTGGGAAATGAGCAGTTCTTC
.	.	TRBV11-1	TRBJ2-7	CASSLGDIPEQYF	TGTGCCAGCAGCTTAGGGGACATTCCCGAGCAGTACTTC
.	.	TRBV28	TRBJ2-7	CASSEGQGSYEQYF	TGTGCCAGCAGCGAAGGGCAGGGCTCCTACGAGCAGTACTTC
.	.	TRBV6-1	TRBJ2-6	CASSETVRSGANVLTF	TGTGCCAGCAGTGAAACAGTCAGGTCTGGGGCCAACGTCCTGACTTTC
.	.	TRBV5-6	TRBJ1-1	CASSRGTGKNTEAFF	TGTGCCAGCAGCCGGGGGACGGGAAAGAACACTGAAGCTTTCTTT
.	.	TRBV9	TRBJ2-3	CASSVAGVDTQYF	TGTGCCAGCAGCGTAGCGGGGGTAGATACGCAGTATTTT
TRBD1	.	TRBV5-1	TRBJ2-2	CASSLFGSGQGTTGELFF	TGCGCCAGCAGTCTCTTCGGGTCGGGACAGGGGACCACCGGGGAGCTGTTTTTT
.	once	TRBV7-6	TRBJ1-5	CASSGGGFQPQHF	TGTGCCAGCAGCGGCGGGGGGTTTCAGCCCCAGCATTTT
.	.	TRBV10-3	TRBJ1-6	CAISEDQYNSPLHF	TGTGCCATCAGTGAAGATCAGTATAATTCACCCCTCCACTTT
.	.	TRBV19	TRBJ2-5	CASSIGADQETQYF	TGTGCCAGTAGTATAGGGGCAGACCAAGAGACCCAGTACTTC
TRBD1	.	TRBV5-1	TRBJ1-1	CASSLGQGDTTEAFF	TGCGCCAGCAGCTTGGGACAGGGGGATACAACTGAAGCTTTCTTT
.	.	TRBV6-5	TRBJ1-1	CASSYMEGDTEAFF	TGTGCCAGCAGTTATATGGAGGGTGACACTGAAGCTTTCTTT
.	.	TRBV7-2	TRBJ1-6	CASSLDSSSYNSPLHF	TGTGCCAGCAGCTTGGACTCGAGCTCCTATAATTCACCCCTCCACTTT
TRBD1	.	TRBV6-1	TRBJ2-7	CASSELLGQGPYEQYF	TGTGCCAGCAGTGAATTGTTGGGACAGGGGCCGTACGAGCAGTACTTC
.	few	TRBV19	TRBJ1-6	CASSLQGGNSPLHF	TGTGCCAGTAGTCTACAGGGAGGGAATTCACCCCTCCACTTT
.	.	TRBV19	TRBJ2-7	CASSAQTGSYEQYF	TGTGCCAGTAGTGCACAAACGGGTTCCTACGAGCAGTACTTC
.	.	TRBV14	TRBJ2-2	CASSQERDGELFF	TGTGCCAGCAGCCAAGAGAGGGACGGGGAGCTGTTTTTT
TRBD1	.	TRBV19	TRBJ2-3	CASSNSGTGETDTQYF	TGTGCCAGTAGCAACTCCGGGACAGGGGAGACAGATACGCAGTATTTT
.	.	TRBV19	TRBJ2-6	CASSTSLYGGANVLTF	TGTGCCAGTAGTACCTCCCTTTACGGTGGGGCCAACGTCCTGACTTTC